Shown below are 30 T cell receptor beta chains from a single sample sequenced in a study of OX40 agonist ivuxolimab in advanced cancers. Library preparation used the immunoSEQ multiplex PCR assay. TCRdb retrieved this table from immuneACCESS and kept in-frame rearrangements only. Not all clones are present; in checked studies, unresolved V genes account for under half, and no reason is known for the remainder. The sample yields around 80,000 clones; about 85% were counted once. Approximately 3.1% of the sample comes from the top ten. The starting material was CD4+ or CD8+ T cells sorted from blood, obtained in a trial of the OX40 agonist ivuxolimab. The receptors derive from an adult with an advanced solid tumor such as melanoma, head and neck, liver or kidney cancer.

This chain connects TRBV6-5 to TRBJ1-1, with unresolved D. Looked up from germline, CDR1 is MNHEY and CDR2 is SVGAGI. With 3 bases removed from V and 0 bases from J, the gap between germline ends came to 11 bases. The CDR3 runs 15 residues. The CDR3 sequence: CASSYEAQLNTEAFF. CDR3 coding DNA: TGTGCCAGCAGTTATGAAGCACAGCTGAACACTGAAGCTTTCTTT.

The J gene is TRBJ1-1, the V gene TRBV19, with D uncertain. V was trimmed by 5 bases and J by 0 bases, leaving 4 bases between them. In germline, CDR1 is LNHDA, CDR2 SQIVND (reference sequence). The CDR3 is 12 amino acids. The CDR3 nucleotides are TGTGCCAGTAGTCCATTGAACACTGAAGCTTTCTTT. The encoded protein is CASSPLNTEAFF.

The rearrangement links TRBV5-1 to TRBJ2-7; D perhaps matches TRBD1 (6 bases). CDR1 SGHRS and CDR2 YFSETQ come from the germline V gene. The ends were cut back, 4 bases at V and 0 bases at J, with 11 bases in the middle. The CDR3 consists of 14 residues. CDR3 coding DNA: TGCGCCAGCAGCGCTGGGACACCCTCCTACGAGCAGTACTTC. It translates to CASSAGTPSYEQYF.

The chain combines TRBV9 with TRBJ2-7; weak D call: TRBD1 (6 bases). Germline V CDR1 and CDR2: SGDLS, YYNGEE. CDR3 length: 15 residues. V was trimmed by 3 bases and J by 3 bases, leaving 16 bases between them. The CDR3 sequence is CASSANLGGRYEQYF. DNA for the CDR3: TGTGCCAGCAGCGCCAACCTTGGGGGCCGCTACGAGCAGTACTTC.

In nucleotides, the CDR3 is TGTGCCAGCAAGGGGACCTTCACAGATACGCAGTATTTT. Translation: CASKGTFTDTQYF. The V and J genes are TRBV6-6 and TRBJ2-3; D is perhaps TRBD1 or TRBD2 (5 bases each). Germline-derived CDR1 and CDR2 are MNHNY and SVGAGI (reference sequence). V was shortened by 7 bases and J by 2 bases, with 10 bases between the two germline ends. The CDR3 extends over 13 amino acids.

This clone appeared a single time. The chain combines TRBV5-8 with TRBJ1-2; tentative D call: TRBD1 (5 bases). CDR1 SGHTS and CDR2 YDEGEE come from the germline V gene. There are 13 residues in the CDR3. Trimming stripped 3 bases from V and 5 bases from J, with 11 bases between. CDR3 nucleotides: TGTGCCAGCAGCTCGGGACCGAATTATGGCTACACCTTC. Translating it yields CASSSGPNYGYTF.

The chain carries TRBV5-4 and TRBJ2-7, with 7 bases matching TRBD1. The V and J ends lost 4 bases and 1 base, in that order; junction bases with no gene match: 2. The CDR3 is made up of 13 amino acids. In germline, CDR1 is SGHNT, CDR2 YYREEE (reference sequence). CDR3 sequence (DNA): TGTGCCAGCAGCCCGACAGGGTCCTACGAGCAGTACTTC. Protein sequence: CASSPTGSYEQYF.

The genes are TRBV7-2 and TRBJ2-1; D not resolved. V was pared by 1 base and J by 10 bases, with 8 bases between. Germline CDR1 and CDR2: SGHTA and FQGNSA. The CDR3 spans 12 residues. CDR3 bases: TGTGCCAGCAGCTTAGGGTTCTGGGAGCAGTTCTTC. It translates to CASSLGFWEQFF.

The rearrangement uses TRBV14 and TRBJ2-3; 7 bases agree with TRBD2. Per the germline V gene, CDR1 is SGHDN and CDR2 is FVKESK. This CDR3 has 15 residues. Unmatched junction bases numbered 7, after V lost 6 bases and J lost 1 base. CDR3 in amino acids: CASRPFLAGTDTQYF. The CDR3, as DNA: TGTGCCAGCAGACCTTTTCTAGCGGGCACAGATACGCAGTATTTT.

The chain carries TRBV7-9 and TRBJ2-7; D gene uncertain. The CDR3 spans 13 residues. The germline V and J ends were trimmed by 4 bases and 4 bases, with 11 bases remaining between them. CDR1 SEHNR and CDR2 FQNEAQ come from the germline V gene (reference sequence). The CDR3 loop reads CASSSGPRYEQYF. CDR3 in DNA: TGTGCCAGCAGCTCAGGACCCCGTTACGAGCAGTACTTC. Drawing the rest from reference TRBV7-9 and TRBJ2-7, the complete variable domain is DTGVSQNPRHKITKRGQNVTFRCDPISEHNRLYWYRQTLGQGPEFLTYFQNEAQLEKSRLLSDRFSAERPKGSFSTLEIQRTEQGDSAMYLCASSSGPRYEQYFGPGTRLTVT.

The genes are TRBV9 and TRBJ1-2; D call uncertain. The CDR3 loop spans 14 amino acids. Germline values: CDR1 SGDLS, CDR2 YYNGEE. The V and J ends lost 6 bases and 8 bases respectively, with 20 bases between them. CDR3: CASKAIGGSAGYTF. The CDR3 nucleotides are TGTGCCAGCAAAGCAATAGGTGGATCCGCCGGCTACACCTTC.

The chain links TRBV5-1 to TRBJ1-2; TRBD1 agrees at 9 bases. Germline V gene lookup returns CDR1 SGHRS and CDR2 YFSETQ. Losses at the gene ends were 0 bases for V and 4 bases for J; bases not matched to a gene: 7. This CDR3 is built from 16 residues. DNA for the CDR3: TGCGCCAGCAGCTTGGCCGTGGACAGGGGAACCTATGGCTACACCTTC. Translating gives CASSLAVDRGTYGYTF.

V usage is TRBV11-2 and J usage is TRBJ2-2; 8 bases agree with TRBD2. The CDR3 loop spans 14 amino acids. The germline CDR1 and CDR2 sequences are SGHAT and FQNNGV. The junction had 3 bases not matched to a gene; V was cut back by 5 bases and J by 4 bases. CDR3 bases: TGTGCCAGCAGCCCCGGGGGGGCCACCGGGGAGCTGTTTTTT. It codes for CASSPGGATGELFF.

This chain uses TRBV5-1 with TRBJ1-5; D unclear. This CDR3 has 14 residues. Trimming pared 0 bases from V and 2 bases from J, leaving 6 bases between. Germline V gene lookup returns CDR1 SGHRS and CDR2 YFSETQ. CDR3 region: CASSLGDRNQPQHF. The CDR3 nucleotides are TGCGCCAGCAGCTTGGGTGATCGCAATCAGCCCCAGCATTTT.

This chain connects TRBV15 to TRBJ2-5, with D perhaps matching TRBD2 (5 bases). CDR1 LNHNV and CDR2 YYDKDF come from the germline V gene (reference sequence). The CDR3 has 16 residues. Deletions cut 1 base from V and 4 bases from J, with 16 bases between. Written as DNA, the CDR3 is TGTGCCACCAGCAGAGTACAGAGGGCCCCGAGAGAGACCCAGTACTTC. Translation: CATSRVQRAPRETQYF.

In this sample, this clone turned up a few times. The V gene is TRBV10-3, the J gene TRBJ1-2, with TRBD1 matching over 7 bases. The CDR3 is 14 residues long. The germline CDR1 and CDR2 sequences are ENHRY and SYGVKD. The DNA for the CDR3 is TGTGCTGCATCCCCCGGGACAGAGTCCTATGGCTACACCTTC. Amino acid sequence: CAASPGTESYGYTF.

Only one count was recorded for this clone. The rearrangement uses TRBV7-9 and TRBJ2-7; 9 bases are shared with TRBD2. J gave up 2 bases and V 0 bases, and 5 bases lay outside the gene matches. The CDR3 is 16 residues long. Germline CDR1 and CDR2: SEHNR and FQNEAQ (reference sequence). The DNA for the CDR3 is TGTGCCAGCAGCTTAGCGACTAGCGGTTTACCCTACGAGCAGTACTTC. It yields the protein CASSLATSGLPYEQYF. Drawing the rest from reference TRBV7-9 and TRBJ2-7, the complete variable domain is DTGVSQNPRHKITKRGQNVTFRCDPISEHNRLYWYRQTLGQGPEFLTYFQNEAQLEKSRLLSDRFSAERPKGSFSTLEIQRTEQGDSAMYLCASSLATSGLPYEQYFGPGTRLTVT.

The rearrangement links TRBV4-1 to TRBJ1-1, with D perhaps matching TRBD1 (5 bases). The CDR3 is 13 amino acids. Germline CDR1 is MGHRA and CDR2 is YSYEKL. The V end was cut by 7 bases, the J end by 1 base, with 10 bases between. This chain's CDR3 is CASKKQENTEAFF. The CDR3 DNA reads TGCGCCAGCAAAAAACAGGAGAACACTGAAGCTTTCTTT.

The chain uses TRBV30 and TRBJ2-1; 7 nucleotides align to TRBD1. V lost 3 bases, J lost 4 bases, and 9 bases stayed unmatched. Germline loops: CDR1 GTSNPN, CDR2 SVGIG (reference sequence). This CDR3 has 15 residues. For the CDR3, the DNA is TGTGCCTGGAGGAGGGGGCGCGGTATATACAATGAGCAGTTCTTC. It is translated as CAWRRGRGIYNEQFF. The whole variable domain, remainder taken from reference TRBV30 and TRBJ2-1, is SQTIHQWPATLVQPVGSPLSLECTVEGTSNPNLYWYRQAAGRGLQLLFYSVGIGQISSEVPQNLSASRPQDRQFILSSKKLLLSDSGFYLCAWRRGRGIYNEQFFGPGTRLTVL.

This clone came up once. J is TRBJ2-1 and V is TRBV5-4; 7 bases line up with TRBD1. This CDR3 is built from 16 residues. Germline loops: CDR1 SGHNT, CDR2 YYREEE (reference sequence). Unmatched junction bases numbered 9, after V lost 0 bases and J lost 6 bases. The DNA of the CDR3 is TGTGCCAGCAGCTTGGGCCCCGAACAGGGGCGCAATGAGCAGTTCTTC. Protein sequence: CASSLGPEQGRNEQFF.

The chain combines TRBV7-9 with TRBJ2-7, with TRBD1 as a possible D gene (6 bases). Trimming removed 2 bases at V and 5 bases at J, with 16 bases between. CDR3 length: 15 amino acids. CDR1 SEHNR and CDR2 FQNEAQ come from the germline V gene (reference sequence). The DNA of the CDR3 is TGTGCCAGCAGCTTACGGGGTGGGACATACCACGAGCAGTACTTC. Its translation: CASSLRGGTYHEQYF.

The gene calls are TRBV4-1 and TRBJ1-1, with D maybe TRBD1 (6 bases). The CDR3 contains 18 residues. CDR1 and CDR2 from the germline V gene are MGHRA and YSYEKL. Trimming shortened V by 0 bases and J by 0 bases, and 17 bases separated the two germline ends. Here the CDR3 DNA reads TGCGCCAGCAGCCAAGACAAGGCAAAACAGGGACTGAACACTGAAGCTTTCTTT. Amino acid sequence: CASSQDKAKQGLNTEAFF.

CDR3: CATSRGEQRGGTDTQYF. CDR3 in DNA: TGTGCCACCAGCAGAGGAGAGCAGCGGGGCGGGACAGATACGCAGTATTTT. The genes are TRBV15 and TRBJ2-3; 7 bases match TRBD2. J lost 3 bases, V lost 1 base, and 10 bases had no gene match. The CDR3 is 17 residues long. CDR1 LNHNV and CDR2 YYDKDF come from the germline V gene (reference sequence).

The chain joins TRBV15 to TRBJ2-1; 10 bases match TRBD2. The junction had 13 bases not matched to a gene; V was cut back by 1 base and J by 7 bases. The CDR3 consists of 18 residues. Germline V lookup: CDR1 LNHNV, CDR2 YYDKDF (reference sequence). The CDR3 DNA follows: TGTGCCACCAGCAGAGGTCCGCTAGCGGGAGATAGGGCTAATGAGCAGTTCTTC. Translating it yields CATSRGPLAGDRANEQFF.

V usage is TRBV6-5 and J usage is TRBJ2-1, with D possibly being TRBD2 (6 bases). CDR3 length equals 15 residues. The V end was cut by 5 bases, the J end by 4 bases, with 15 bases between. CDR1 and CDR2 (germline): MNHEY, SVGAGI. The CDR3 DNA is TGTGCCAGCAGTGTGACTAGGTTTTCGTACAATGAGCAGTTCTTC. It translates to CASSVTRFSYNEQFF.

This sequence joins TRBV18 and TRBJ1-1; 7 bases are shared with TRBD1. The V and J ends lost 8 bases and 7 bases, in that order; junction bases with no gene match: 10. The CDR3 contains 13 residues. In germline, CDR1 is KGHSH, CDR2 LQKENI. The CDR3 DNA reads TGTGCCAGCACCCAGCGACAGGGTGATGAAGCTTTCTTT. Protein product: CASTQRQGDEAFF.

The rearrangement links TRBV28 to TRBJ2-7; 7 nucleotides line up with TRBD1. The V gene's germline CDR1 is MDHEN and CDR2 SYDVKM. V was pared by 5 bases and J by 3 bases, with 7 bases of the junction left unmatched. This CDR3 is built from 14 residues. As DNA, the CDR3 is TGTGCCAGCAGTCCCGACAGGGCATTCTACGAGCAGTACTTC. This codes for CASSPDRAFYEQYF.

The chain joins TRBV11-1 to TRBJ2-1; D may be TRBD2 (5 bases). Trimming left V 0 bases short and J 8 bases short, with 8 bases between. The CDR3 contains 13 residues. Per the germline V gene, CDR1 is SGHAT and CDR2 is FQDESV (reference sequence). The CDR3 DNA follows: TGTGCCAGCAGCTTAGCGTTGGGAGATGAGCAGTTCTTC. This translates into CASSLALGDEQFF.

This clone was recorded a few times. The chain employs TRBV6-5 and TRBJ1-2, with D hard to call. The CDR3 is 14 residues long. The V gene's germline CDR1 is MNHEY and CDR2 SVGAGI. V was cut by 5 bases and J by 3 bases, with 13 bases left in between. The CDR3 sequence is CASSLAGGDYGYTF. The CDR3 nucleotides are TGTGCCAGCAGTCTCGCCGGCGGTGACTATGGCTACACCTTC.

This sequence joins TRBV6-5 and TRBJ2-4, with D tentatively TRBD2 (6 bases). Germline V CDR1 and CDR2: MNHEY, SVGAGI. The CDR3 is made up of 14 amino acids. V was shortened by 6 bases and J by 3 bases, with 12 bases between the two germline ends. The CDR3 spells CASRPRGGKNIQYF. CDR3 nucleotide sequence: TGTGCCAGCAGACCCCGGGGAGGCAAAAACATTCAGTACTTC.